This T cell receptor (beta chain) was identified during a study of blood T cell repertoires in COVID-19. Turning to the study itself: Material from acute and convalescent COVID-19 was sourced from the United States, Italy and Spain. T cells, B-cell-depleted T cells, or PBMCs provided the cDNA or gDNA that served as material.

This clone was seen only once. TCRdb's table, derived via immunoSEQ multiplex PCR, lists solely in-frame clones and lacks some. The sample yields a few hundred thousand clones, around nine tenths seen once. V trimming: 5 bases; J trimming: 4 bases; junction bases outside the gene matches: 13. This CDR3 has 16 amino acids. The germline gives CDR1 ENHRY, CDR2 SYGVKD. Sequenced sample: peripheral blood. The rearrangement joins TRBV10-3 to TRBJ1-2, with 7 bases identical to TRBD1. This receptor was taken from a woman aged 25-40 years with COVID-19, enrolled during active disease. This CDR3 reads CAISTGTAPSFYGYTF. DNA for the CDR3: TGTGCCATCAGTACCGGGACAGCTCCCTCCTTCTATGGCTACACCTTC.